This T cell receptor beta chain was found in a study of persistence of HIV-infected CD4 T cells (TCRdb year 2020). Regarding the complete study: The median time the participants had spent on suppressive ART was over six years. The study isolated CMV- and HIV-1 Gag-responding CD4+ T cells from ART-treated individuals to examine antigen-driven clonal expansion of HIV-1-infected cells. The clonality of all cells in each sorted population was assessed by TCRbeta sequencing, whereas the clonality of infected cells was assessed by proviral sequencing. The TCR cluster analysis across participants included roughly eight participants for CMV and over 5 participants for Gag. Peripheral blood samples of up to about 200 mL were obtained at multiple time points, with the exception of two participants, for whom leukapheresis was performed at a single time point. Anti-CD3/anti-CD28 stimulation activated a higher proportion of cells, with a lower memory fraction, than antigen stimulation.

A word on this clone: Its antigen is not yet known. Per-base quality was not reported, and no clone a single base away is much larger than it.

The immunoSEQ hsTCRB assay version 4 in survey mode was used to sequence TCRbeta repertoires from genomic DNA. Genomic DNA was diluted to about 9.9 ng/uL, and up to roughly 1 ug per sample was used for TCRbeta sequencing. The authors' pipeline ran thus. TCRbeta data analysis was done in ImmunoSeq Analyzer 3.0, and diversity was calculated on productive nucleotide rearrangements. Using the Immunarch R package, lower-bound TCR diversity was estimated with the improved Chao index and clonality was estimated with the Gini coefficient. Different nucleotide rearrangements encoding the same CDR3beta amino acid sequence were counted as distinct clonotypes. TCRbeta sequences significantly enriched in antigen-responding cells relative to anti-CD3/anti-CD28-activated cells were identified by differential abundance analysis. GLIPH2 clustered TCRs by predicted peptide-MHC specificity, both within individual participants and across merged participant data sets. TCRdb took over this immuneACCESS table, retaining in-frame rearrangements with V and J assigned. Such tables are incomplete; in checked studies, under half of the missing clones stem from an unresolved V gene, and the remainder is unexplained. For V, J and clone size, that table is used; D and trimming come from the DNA. The sample profile shows 35,000 to 55,000 clones; 80% to 95% of them were found once. The top ten constitute around 1.8% of the sample.

The meaning of the sample's treatment or condition label: suppressive antiretroviral therapy. As a nonspecific positive control representing the CD4+ T cell repertoire, cells were stimulated with anti-CD3/anti-CD28 magnetic beads. Sorting of responding CD4+ T cells was based on upregulation of both CD40 ligand and CD69. Participants were HIV-1-infected adults who started suppressive ART during chronic infection. Participants had undetectable plasma HIV-1 RNA below 50 copies/mL for at least 4 years. To be included, a participant needed positive CMV serology and a CD4+ T cell count above 400 cells/uL. Before stimulation, PBMCs were isolated using density centrifugation and depleted of CD8+ T cells. Stimulation of CD8-depleted PBMCs was carried out for about 19 hours with anti-CD28/CD49d costimulation, CD40-blocking antibody and enfuvirtide, to prevent new infections. Cell sorting was performed on a Beckman Coulter MoFlo Legacy or XDP sorter, and dead cells were excluded with propidium iodide. Genomic DNA was extracted with the QIAamp DNA Mini Kit for samples above one million cells, otherwise with the Quick-DNA Microprep Kit.

What the study reported, not specific to this receptor: Within the same sorted populations, how oligoclonal the TCRs were correlated with how oligoclonal the proviruses were. The study involved few individuals and tested only a limited range of antigens. Restriction of bulk TCR analyses to the rare CMV-responding cells that actually carried HIV-1 proviruses was not possible. Significantly lower TCRbeta richness was observed in CMV- and Gag-responding cells than in anti-CD3/anti-CD28-responding cells, and higher oligoclonality was observed in CMV-responding cells than in CD3/CD28-stimulated and Gag-responding cells. Antigen-responding cells were enriched for expanded CDR3beta sequences that were degenerate, which suggests that CD4+ responses to CMV and Gag underwent convergent selection.

Reading the germline V gene gives CDR1 SGDLS and CDR2 YYNGEE. V is pared back by 3 bases and J by 0 bases, with 7 bases lying between the germline termini. Spanning cysteine to phenylalanine, the CDR3 consists of 14 amino acids. Only the CDR3 region is kept as DNA, spanning 42 bases read in frame from base 1. The TCR sequence derives from an adult man with HIV who was CMV-seropositive. The sequences come from CD4+ T cells sorted from PBMCs after roughly 18-hour stimulation, collected from a patient who received antiretroviral therapy. This sample's cell subset or site label indicates: CD40L+CD69+ CD4 T cells responding to anti-CD3/anti-CD28 beads, representing the overall repertoire. Recombination joined TRBV9 with TRBJ1-3; no D gene is confidently identified. The nucleotides read TGTGCCAGCAGCGGCGCATCCTCTGGAAACACCATATATTTT. Translated, it gives CASSGASSGNTIYF.